This entry is about one TCR beta chain. As yet, its antigen is unknown. TCRdb keeps only in-frame clones here, not all; method: immunoSEQ multiplex PCR. The sample has tens of thousands of clones, about nine tenths seen once. The sample is drawn from a study of OX40 agonist ivuxolimab in advanced cancers. The overall study: The drug used for patients, ivuxolimab, was an agonistic anti-OX40 (CD134) antibody. Patients assigned to dose escalation were diagnosed with hepatocellular carcinoma, melanoma, renal cell or head and neck cancer.

Germline CDR1 is SGHNT and CDR2 is YYREEE (reference sequence). V lost 0 bases, J lost 9 bases, and 7 bases stayed unmatched. The CDR3 loop spans 16 amino acids. Whole-study findings and limits: Some patients who did not respond also had low normalized T-cell clonal expansion. It was not determined which antigens were specifically recognized by the peripheral T cells that had undergone clonal expansion.

The source is an adult with an advanced solid tumor such as melanoma, head and neck, liver or kidney cancer. The input for sequencing was CD4+ or CD8+ T cells sorted from blood, taken in a trial of the OX40 agonist ivuxolimab. V usage is TRBV5-4 and J usage is TRBJ2-1; 12 positions agree with TRBD2. The CDR3 nucleotides read TGTGCCAGCAGCTTGGGCCTGCTAGCGGGAGGGAGTGAGCAGTTCTTC. Its protein product is CASSLGLLAGGSEQFF.